This TCR beta chain was recorded in a study of blood T cell repertoires in COVID-19 (dated by TCRdb to about 2020). Turning to the overall study: Collaborator samples came from the United States, Italy and Spain and covered acute and convalescent phases of COVID-19. The prospective study material was composed of cDNA or gDNA derived from T cells, B-cell-depleted T cells, or PBMCs. Subjects who had been exposed to COVID-19, were actively infected with it, or had recovered from it provided the deeply sampled blood TCRbeta repertoires that made up the dataset. The repertoires were made available in a free public database intended to serve as a resource for research on the immune response to SARS-CoV-2. The samples were drawn from the first 160 participants of the ongoing ImmuneRACE study and from 1,254 subjects provided by 6 global collaborators. Sample metadata almost always included a de-identified subject ID, COVID-19 status, age in years and sex. Where HLA class I and class II types were available, the types were taken from metadata supplied by the sample provider, not from assay-based typing.

One collaborating source in Seattle enrolled patients while the patients were actively infected and followed the patients over time throughout the course of disease. Whole blood was collected in K2EDTA tubes by collaborating institutions according to the institutions' own protocols. For TCRbeta analysis, collaborators shipped samples as frozen whole blood, isolated PBMCs, or DNA extracted from either of those sample types. Of note for this clone: There is no known antigen for this receptor. Base-call qualities are not available, and no considerably larger clone is one nucleotide away.

The paper as a whole reports these results and caveats: The amount of clinical and demographic metadata varied by source and participant and was provided uncurated.

Reading from cysteine to phenylalanine, the CDR3 counts 15 amino acids. Just CDR3 DNA is preserved here, 45 bases in frame from base 1. The germline V gene sets CDR1 to MNHEY and CDR2 to SVGAGI. V loses 0 bases of germline sequence and J loses 2 bases, and the interval between the two ends is 10 bases. TCRbeta CDR3 regions were amplified from genomic DNA using the immunoSEQ Assay, a bias-controlled multiplex PCR. Under the source paper's analysis protocol: The number of nucleated cells in each sample was estimated from the amplification of reference gene primers within the assay. To quantify the absolute abundance of each unique TCRbeta CDR3 rearrangement, sequence reads were collapsed and filtered. For each sample, productive Simpson clonality was calculated as the square root of Simpson's diversity index over productive rearrangements. In its TCRdb copy, this immuneACCESS table keeps in-frame sequences only and misses some clones. Where compared with another copy, unresolved V genes explain less than half of these, and the others have no known cause. That table gives V, J and clone size, and the DNA gave D and trimming. This sample is represented by 250,000 to 400,000 clones; roughly 90% of them were singletons. The ten top clones hold 2.5% to 3.5% of the sample.

The chain is assembled from TRBV6-5 and TRBJ2-5; the D gene is unclear. This sequence was found in a woman aged 25 to 45 with COVID-19, enrolled during active disease. The sequencing sample was made of peripheral blood. The CDR3 protein: CASSYSSGIQETQYF. The DNA reads TGTGCCAGCAGTTACTCGTCGGGTATACAAGAGACCCAGTACTTC.